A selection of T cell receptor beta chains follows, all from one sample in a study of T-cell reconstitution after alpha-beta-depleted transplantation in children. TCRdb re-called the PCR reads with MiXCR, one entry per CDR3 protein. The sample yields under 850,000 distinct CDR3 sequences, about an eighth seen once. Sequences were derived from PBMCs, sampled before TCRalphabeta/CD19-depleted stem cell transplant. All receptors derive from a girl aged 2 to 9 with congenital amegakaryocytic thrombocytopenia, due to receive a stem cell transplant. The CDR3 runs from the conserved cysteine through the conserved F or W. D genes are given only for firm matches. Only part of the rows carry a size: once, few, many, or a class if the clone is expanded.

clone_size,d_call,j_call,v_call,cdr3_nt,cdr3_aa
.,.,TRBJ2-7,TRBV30,TGTGCCTGGAGTCTCACCACTTTTTACGAGCAGTACTTC,CAWSLTTFYEQYF
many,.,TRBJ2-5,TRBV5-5,TGTGCCAGCAGCTTATCCCCACTCCAAGAGACCCAGTACTTC,CASSLSPLQETQYF
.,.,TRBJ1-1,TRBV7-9,TGTGCCAGCAGCTTATCCCCGGGACATCACGAAGCTTTCTTT,CASSLSPGHHEAFF
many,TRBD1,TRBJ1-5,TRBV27,TGTGCCAGCGCAAACACAGGGGTTCAGCCCCAGCATTTT,CASANTGVQPQHF
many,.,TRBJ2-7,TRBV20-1,TGCAGTGCTAGAGGGCCCCTCCTACACGAGCAGTACTTC,CSARGPLLHEQYF
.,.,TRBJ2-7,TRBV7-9,TGTGCCAGCAGCTTATCAACGGGGAAATTCTCATACGAGCAGTACTTC,CASSLSTGKFSYEQYF
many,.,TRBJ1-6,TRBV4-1,TGCGCCAGCAGCCTTCACGGGGTTAATTCACCCCTCCACTTT,CASSLHGVNSPLHF
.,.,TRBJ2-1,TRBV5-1,TGCGCCGTTAGCGAGGCCGCCTACAATGAGCAGTTCTTC,CAVSEAAYNEQFF
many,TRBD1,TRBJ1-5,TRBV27,TGTGCCAGCAGTCCGCGGACAGGGCCGAGCAATCAGCCCCAGCATTTT,CASSPRTGPSNQPQHF
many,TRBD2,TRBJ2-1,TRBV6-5,TGTGCCAGCACCGAGGGACTAGCGTACTACAATGAGCAGTTCTTC,CASTEGLAYYNEQFF
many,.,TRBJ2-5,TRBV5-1,TGCGCCAGCAGCTTGACAGCCGCCGGACTCAGAAGGGAAGAGACCCAGTACTTC,CASSLTAAGLRREETQYF
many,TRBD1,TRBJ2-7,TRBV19,TGTGCCAGCGCTCCGACAGGGCCCTACGAGCAGTACTTC,CASAPTGPYEQYF
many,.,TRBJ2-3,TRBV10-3,TGTGCCATCAGCCGGGAACACAACGTCGCAGATACGCAGTATTTT,CAISREHNVADTQYF
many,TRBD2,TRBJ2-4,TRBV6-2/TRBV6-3,TGTGCCAGCAGTTCCGGGACTAGAGTCAACATTCAGTACTTC,CASSSGTRVNIQYF
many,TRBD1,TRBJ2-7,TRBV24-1,TGTGCCACCAGTCCGGGACAGGGTCGAAACGAGCAGTACTTC,CATSPGQGRNEQYF
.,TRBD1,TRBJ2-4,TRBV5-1,TGCGCCAGCAGGTCTGCCGGGACAGGTACCAAAAACATTCAGTACTTC,CASRSAGTGTKNIQYF
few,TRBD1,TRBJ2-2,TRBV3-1,TGTGCCAGCAGCCAACCACAGGGGGCGGAGGAGCTGTTTTTT,CASSQPQGAEELFF
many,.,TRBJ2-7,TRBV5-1,TGCGCCAGCAGCTTGGGTCGTCTCGGGAGTCAGGTATACGAGCAGTACTTC,CASSLGRLGSQVYEQYF
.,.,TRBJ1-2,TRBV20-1,TGCAGTGCTAGACCGGACAGCGAAGGCTACACCTTC,CSARPDSEGYTF
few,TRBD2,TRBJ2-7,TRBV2,TGTGCCAGTGTTCCCGGGACTAGCGTATACGAGCAGTACTTC,CASVPGTSVYEQYF
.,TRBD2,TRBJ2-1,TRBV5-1,TGCGCCAGCAGCGGGACTACTAGCGGGAGCGATGAGCAGTTCTTC,CASSGTTSGSDEQFF
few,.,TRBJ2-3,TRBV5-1,TGCGCCAGCAGCTTGGCAGGGCTGTACGGAGATACGCAGTATTTT,CASSLAGLYGDTQYF
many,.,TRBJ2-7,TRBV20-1,TGCAGTGCTAGAGATATGGGGGAGAGCGACGAGCAGTACTTC,CSARDMGESDEQYF
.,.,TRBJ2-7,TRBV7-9,TGTGCCAGCAGCAGTTACAGGGACGAGCAGTACTTC,CASSSYRDEQYF
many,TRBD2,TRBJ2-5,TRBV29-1,TGCAGCGTTAACGGTGGGACTATCATGGGGGAGACCCAGTACTTC,CSVNGGTIMGETQYF
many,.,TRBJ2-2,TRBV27,TGTGCCAGCAGTTTATCGGGGATGGGGGCCAACACCGGGGAGCTGTTTTTT,CASSLSGMGANTGELFF
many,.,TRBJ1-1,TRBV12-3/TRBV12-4,TGTGCCAGTCGATCCCAGGGAAGCAGCACTGAAGCTTTCTTT,CASRSQGSSTEAFF